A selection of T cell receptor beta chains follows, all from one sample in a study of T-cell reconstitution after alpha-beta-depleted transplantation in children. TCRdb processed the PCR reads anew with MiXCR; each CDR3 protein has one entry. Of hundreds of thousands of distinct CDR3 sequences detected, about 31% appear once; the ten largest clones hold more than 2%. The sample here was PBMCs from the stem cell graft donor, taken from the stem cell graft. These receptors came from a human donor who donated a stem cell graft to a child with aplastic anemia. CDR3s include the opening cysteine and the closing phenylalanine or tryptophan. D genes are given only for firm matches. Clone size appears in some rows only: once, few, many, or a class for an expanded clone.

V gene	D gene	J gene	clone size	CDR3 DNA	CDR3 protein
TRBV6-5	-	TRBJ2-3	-	TGTGCCAGCAGTTCCTCTATTCTAGGACTGCTTCTATCCACAGATACGCAGTATTTT	CASSSSILGLLLSTDTQYF
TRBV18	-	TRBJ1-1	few	TGTGCCAGCTCACTTATGCAGGGGAGAAACACTGAAGCTTTCTTT	CASSLMQGRNTEAFF
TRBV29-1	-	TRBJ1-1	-	TGCAGCGTTGAAATGGGGGCCGGGAACACTGAAGCTTTCTTT	CSVEMGAGNTEAFF
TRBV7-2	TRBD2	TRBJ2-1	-	TGTGCCAGCAGCTTATTACTAGCGGGAGCCTACAATGAGCAGTTCTTC	CASSLLLAGAYNEQFF
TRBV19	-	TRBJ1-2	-	TGTGCCAGTAGTAACCGAAAGGGATGCACCTTC	CASSNRKGCTF
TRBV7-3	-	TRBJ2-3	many	TGTGCCAGCAGCCCCCAGGGCCTACGCACAGATACGCAGTATTTT	CASSPQGLRTDTQYF
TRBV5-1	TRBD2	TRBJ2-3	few	TGCGCCAGCAGCCCCACTCGAACTAGCGGGAGCGCAGATACGCAGTATTTT	CASSPTRTSGSADTQYF
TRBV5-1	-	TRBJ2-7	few	TGCGCCAGCAGCTTGGTTCTGGGAAGGGCCGAGCAGTACTTC	CASSLVLGRAEQYF
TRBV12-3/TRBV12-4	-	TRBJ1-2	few	TGTGCCAGCAGCCTGCGACAGAATAGCTACACCTTC	CASSLRQNSYTF
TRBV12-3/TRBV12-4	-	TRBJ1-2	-	TGTGCCAGCAGGTTGGGGGTCTATGGCTACACCTTC	CASRLGVYGYTF
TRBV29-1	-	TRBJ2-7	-	TGCAGCGCTTCGATAGCCTACGAGCAGTACTTC	CSASIAYEQYF
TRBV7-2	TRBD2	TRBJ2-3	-	TGTGCCAGCAGCCTCGAGCGGGAGTATCTAGATACGCAGTATTTT	CASSLEREYLDTQYF
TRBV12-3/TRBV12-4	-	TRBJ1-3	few	TGTGCCAGCAGTTTCAACGGTAGAAACACCATATATTTT	CASSFNGRNTIYF
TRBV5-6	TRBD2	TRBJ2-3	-	TGTGCCAGCAGCTTGTTTACTAGCGGGAGAATCACAGATACGCAGTATTTT	CASSLFTSGRITDTQYF
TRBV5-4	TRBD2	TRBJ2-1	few	TGTGCCAGCAGCCAAAAGCGGGAACTTTACAATGAGCAGTTCTTC	CASSQKRELYNEQFF
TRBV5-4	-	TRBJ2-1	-	TGTGCCAGCAGCCGAGGAGGGAGGAGCTCCTACAATGAGCAGTTCTTC	CASSRGGRSSYNEQFF
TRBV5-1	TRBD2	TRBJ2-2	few	TGCGCCAGCAGCGTTGGACTAGCGGGAATCGGGGAGCTGTTTTTT	CASSVGLAGIGELFF
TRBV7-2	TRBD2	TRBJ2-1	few	TGTGCCAGCAGCTTGCGACTAGCGGGGCACAATGAGCAGTTCTTC	CASSLRLAGHNEQFF
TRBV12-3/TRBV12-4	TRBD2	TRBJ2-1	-	TGTGCCAGCAGCCCAGGGTACGGGGGGTCCTACAATGAGCAGTTCTTC	CASSPGYGGSYNEQFF
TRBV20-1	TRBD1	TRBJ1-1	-	TGCAGTGTTATTATCCCAGGGGGTGGATCGAACACTGAAGCTTTCTTT	CSVIIPGGGSNTEAFF
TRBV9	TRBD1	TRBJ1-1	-	TGTGCCAGCAGCGTAGTTGTCGGACAGGGGACGAACACTGAAGCTTTCTTT	CASSVVVGQGTNTEAFF
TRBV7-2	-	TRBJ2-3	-	TGTGCCAGCAGCCCCGGAAGTGATCCGCAGTATTTT	CASSPGSDPQYF
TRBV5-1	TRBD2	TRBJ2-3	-	TGCGCCAGCAGCCCCGAGGGAGGACTAGCAGCAGATACGCAGTATTTT	CASSPEGGLAADTQYF
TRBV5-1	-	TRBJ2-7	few	TGCGCCAGCAGCTTGACAGGAAGCCTCCACGAGCAGTACTTC	CASSLTGSLHEQYF
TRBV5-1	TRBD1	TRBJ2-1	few	TGCGCCAGCTGCGGACAGGGAACCTACAATGAGCAGTTCTTC	CASCGQGTYNEQFF
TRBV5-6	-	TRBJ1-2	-	TGTGCCAGCAGCTCTTTGGGGGCCGACCACGGAGTGAACTATGGCTACACCTTC	CASSSLGADHGVNYGYTF
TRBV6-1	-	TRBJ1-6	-	TGTGCCAGCAGCCGCGACAGGAATTCACCCCTCCACTTT	CASSRDRNSPLHF
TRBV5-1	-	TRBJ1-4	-	TGCGCCAGCAGCCCCAGCCCCTCCGGTAATGAAAAACTGTTTTTT	CASSPSPSGNEKLFF
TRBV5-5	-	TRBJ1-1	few	TGTGCCAGCAGCTTGCTCGGGCAGGGAAGGACTGAAGCTTTCTTT	CASSLLGQGRTEAFF
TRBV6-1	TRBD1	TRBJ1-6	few	TGTGCCAGCAGTGACCGGGACAGGGGGCCACCCCTCCACTTT	CASSDRDRGPPLHF
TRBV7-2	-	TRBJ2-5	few	TGTGCCAGCAGCCCACACGTAAAAGAGACCCAGTACTTC	CASSPHVKETQYF
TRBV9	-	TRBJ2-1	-	TGTGCCAGCAGCGTATTGGCCGAATCCTACAATGAGCAGTTCTTC	CASSVLAESYNEQFF
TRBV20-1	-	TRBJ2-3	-	TGCAGTACTTCTAGGCGCTCAGATACGCAGTATTTT	CSTSRRSDTQYF
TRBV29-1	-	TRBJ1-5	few	TGCAGCGTTGCGTCTGACAGGAATCAGCCCCAGCATTTT	CSVASDRNQPQHF
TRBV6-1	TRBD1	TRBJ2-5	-	TGTGCCAGCAGTCCTTCAACCGGGACAGCCATCCTTTGGGCCCAGTACTTC	CASSPSTGTAILWAQYF
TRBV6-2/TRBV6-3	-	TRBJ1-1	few	TGTGCCAGCAGTTTGCAGGGATGGGCCACTGAAGCTTTCTTT	CASSLQGWATEAFF
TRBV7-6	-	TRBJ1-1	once	TGTGCCAGCAGAGGGGTTACGGGGAACACTGAAGCTTTCTTT	CASRGVTGNTEAFF
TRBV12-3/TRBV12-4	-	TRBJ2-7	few	TGTGCCAGCAGTTCGCCTGAGGGGGATAGGTCGCTCAACGAGCAGTACTTC	CASSSPEGDRSLNEQYF
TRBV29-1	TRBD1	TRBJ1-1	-	TGCGGCGTTCTCCAGACAGGGGCGTCTGAAGCTTTCTTT	CGVLQTGASEAFF
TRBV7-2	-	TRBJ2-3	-	TGTGCCAGCAGCCAGAGGGGGTCTAGCACAGATACGCAGTATTTT	CASSQRGSSTDTQYF
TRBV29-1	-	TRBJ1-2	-	TGCAGCGTTGGGGCAGGCCGCGACTATGGCTACACCTTC	CSVGAGRDYGYTF
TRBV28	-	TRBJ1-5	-	TGTGCCAGCAGTTTATTAGAAGGGGGTTATCAGCCCCAGCATTTT	CASSLLEGGYQPQHF
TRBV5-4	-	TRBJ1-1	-	TGTGCCAGCAGCTTGGCCGAAGTAGGGGCGATGAACACTGAAGCTTTCTTT	CASSLAEVGAMNTEAFF
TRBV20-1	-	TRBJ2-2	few	TGCAGTGCTAGGGCCTCTCGTGGCACCGGGGAGCTGTTTTTT	CSARASRGTGELFF
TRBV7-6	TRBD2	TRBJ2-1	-	TGTGCCAGCAGCTTACTAGCGGGAGGGCCCCATGAGCAGTTCTTC	CASSLLAGGPHEQFF
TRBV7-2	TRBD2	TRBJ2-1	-	TGTGCCAGCAGCCCTAGCGGGAGGGTCTATGAGCAGTTCTTC	CASSPSGRVYEQFF
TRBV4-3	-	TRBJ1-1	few	TGCGCCAGCAGCCAAGAGGCATTACTGAACACTGAAGCTTTCTTT	CASSQEALLNTEAFF
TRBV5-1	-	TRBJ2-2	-	TGCGCCAGCAGCTTGGCCGAACAGCACACCGGGGAGCTGTTTTTT	CASSLAEQHTGELFF
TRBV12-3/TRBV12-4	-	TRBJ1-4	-	TGTGCCAGCAGACTTAGCGGCCCCAATGAAAAACTGTTTTTT	CASRLSGPNEKLFF